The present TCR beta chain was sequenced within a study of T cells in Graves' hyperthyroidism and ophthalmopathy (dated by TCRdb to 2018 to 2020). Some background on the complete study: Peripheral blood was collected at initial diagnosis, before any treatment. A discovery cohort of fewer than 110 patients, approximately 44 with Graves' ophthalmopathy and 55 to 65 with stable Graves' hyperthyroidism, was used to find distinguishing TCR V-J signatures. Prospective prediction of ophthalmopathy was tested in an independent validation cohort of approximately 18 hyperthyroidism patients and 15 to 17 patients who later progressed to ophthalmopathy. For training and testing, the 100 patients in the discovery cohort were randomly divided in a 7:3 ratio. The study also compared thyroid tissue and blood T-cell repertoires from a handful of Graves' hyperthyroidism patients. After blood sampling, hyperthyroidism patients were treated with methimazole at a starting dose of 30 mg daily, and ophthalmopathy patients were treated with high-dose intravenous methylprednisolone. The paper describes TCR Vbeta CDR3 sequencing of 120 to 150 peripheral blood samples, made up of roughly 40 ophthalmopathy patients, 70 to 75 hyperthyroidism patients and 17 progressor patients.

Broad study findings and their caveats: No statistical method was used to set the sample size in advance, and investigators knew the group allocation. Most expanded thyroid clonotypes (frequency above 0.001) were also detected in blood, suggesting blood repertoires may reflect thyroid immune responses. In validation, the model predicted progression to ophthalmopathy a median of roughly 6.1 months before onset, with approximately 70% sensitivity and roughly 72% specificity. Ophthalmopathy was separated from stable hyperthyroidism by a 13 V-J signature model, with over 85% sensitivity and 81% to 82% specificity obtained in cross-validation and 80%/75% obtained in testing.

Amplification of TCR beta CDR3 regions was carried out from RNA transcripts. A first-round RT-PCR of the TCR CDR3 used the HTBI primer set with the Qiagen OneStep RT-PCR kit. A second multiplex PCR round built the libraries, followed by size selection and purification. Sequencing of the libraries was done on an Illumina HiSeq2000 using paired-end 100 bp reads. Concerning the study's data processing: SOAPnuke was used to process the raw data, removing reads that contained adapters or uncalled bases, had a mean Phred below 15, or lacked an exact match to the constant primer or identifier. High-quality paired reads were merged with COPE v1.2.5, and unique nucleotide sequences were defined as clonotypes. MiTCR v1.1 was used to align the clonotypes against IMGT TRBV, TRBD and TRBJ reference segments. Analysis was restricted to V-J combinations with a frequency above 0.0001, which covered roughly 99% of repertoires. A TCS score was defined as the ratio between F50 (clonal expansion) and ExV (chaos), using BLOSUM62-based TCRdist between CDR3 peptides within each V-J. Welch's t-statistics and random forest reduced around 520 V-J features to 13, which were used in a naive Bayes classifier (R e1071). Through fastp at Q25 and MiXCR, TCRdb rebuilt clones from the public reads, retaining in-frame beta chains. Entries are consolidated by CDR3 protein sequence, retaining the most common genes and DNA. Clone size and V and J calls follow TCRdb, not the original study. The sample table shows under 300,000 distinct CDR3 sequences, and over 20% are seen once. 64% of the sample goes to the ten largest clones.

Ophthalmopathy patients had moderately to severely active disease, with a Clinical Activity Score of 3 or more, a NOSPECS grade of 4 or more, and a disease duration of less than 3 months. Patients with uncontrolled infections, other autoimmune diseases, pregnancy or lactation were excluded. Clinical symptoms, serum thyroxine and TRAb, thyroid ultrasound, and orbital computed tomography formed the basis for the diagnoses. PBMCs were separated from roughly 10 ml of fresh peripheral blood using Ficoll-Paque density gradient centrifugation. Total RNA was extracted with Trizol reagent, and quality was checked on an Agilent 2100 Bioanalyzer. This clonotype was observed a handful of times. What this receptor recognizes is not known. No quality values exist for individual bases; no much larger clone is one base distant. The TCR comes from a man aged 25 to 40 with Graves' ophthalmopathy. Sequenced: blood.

CDR3 reads: CASSLGSGRAQGEQFF. The DNA sequence is as follows: TGTGCCAGCAGCTTAGGTAGCGGGAGGGCCCAAGGGGAGCAGTTCTTC. Rearrangement joined TRBV7-9 to TRBJ2-1; 11 central nucleotides agree with TRBD2. Clipping removes 1 base from V and 10 bases from J, with 9 as the unmatched junction base count. CDR1 and CDR2 were assigned from the germline V gene (reference sequence) as SEHNR and FQNEAQ. The CDR3 spans 16 residues, from the cysteine through the phenylalanine. Here the CDR3 DNA is all that survives: 48 bases in frame from base 1. With all but the CDR3 taken from the reference TRBV7-9 and TRBJ2-1 genes, the full variable domain is: DTGVSQNPRHKITKRGQNVTFRCDPISEHNRLYWYRQTLGQGPEFLTYFQNEAQLEKSRLLSDRFSAERPKGSFSTLEIQRTEQGDSAMYLCASSLGSGRAQGEQFFGPGTRLTVL.